These T cell receptor beta chains were read from a single sample in a study of OX40 agonist ivuxolimab in advanced cancers. The table came from immunoSEQ multiplex PCR; TCRdb's copy has only in-frame clones and leaves some out. This table holds approximately 94,000 clones, roughly 90% found once. The specimen was CD4+ or CD8+ T cells sorted from blood, collected in a trial of the OX40 agonist ivuxolimab. These receptors were taken from an adult with an advanced solid tumor such as melanoma, head and neck, liver or kidney cancer. Both conserved end residues are part of each CDR3. The order of the fields is J gene, clone size, D gene, V gene, CDR3 DNA, CDR3 protein. A D gene is named only where the DNA matches it firmly. A row's size may be missing; if present it is once, few, many or a size class.

>TRBJ1-4|.|TRBD1|TRBV2
TGTGCCTTGGGCGACAGGGGGCTTGAAAAACTGTTTTTT
CALGDRGLEKLFF
>TRBJ1-5|.|TRBD1|TRBV11-2
TGTGCCAGCAGCTTAGGCGGCGGGCAGGGGGGGAGCAATCAGCCCCAGCATTTT
CASSLGGGQGGSNQPQHF
>TRBJ2-1|.|.|TRBV4-1
TGCGCCAGCAGCCCAAATCCATACCCTAGAAATGAGCAGTTCTTC
CASSPNPYPRNEQFF
>TRBJ2-7|.|.|TRBV19
TGTGCCAGTAGTATAGGCGACCGGTCCTACGAGCAGTACTTC
CASSIGDRSYEQYF
>TRBJ2-2|.|TRBD1|TRBV15
TGTGCCACCAGCAGAGATAGGGGGCTCGCCGGGGAGCTGTTTTTT
CATSRDRGLAGELFF
>TRBJ2-7|.|.|TRBV27
TGTGCCAGCAGTTCCCATTTCATGAGATCTACGAGTGGGCAGTACTTC
CASSSHFMRSTSGQYF
>TRBJ1-1|.|.|TRBV11-2
TGTGCCAGCAGCTTATGGCGATCCTTAGACACTGAAGCTTTCTTT
CASSLWRSLDTEAFF
>TRBJ1-2|.|.|TRBV19
TGTGCCAGTAGTATCGGATTGGGGGCCGGCACCTACACCTTC
CASSIGLGAGTYTF
>TRBJ2-7|.|TRBD1|TRBV28
TGTGCCAGCAGTTCACGTCGACAGGGGGCGCGTAGGTACGAGCAGTACTTC
CASSSRRQGARRYEQYF
>TRBJ1-2|.|.|TRBV25-1
TGTGCCAGCAGTGTCATGACAGGCTCTGGCTACACCTTC
CASSVMTGSGYTF
>TRBJ2-7|.|TRBD1|TRBV9
TGTGCCAGCAGCGTAGGACAGGGGGCGAATGGCCTGGACGAGCAGTACTTC
CASSVGQGANGLDEQYF
>TRBJ2-7|.|TRBD2|TRBV27
TGTGCCAGCAGTTTATCCTCTAGCGGGACCATCGAGCAGTACTTC
CASSLSSSGTIEQYF
>TRBJ2-7|.|TRBD1|TRBV19
TGTGCCAGTATAGGACAGGGACCTCTCGGCGAGCAGTACTTC
CASIGQGPLGEQYF
>TRBJ1-1|.|.|TRBV27
TGTGCCAGCAGTTTATCAGCGGGGGCGTCCACTGAAGCTTTCTTT
CASSLSAGASTEAFF
>TRBJ1-2|.|TRBD1|TRBV12-5
TGTGCTAGTGGTTTGGATAGACAGGGGCCCTATGGCTACACCTTC
CASGLDRQGPYGYTF
>TRBJ2-2|once|TRBD1|TRBV13
TGTGCCAGCAGCTACTGGATGACAGGGGAGAACACCGGGGAGCTGTTTTTT
CASSYWMTGENTGELFF
>TRBJ1-5|.|.|TRBV2
TGTGCCAGCAGTGGGGCAGTCTATAGCAATCAGCCCCAGCATTTT
CASSGAVYSNQPQHF
>TRBJ2-1|.|.|TRBV5-1
TGCGCCAGCAGCCTCCCCCTAACTAATCCCGAGCAGTTCTTC
CASSLPLTNPEQFF
>TRBJ2-1|.|.|TRBV9
TGTGCCAGCAGCGTAGGCCCCTCCTACAATGAGCAGTTCTTC
CASSVGPSYNEQFF
>TRBJ2-3|.|.|TRBV7-6
TGTGCCAGCAGCTCTGGAGACACAGATACGCAGTATTTT
CASSSGDTDTQYF
>TRBJ1-5|few|.|TRBV6-1
TGTGCCAGCAGTGAAGCGCGGAGGTATTATCAGCCCCAGCATTTT
CASSEARRYYQPQHF